The 11 T cell receptor beta chains reported below all come from one sample, sequenced in a study of T cells in Graves' hyperthyroidism and ophthalmopathy. RNA transcripts provided the source from which TCR beta CDR3 regions were amplified. In the first-round RT-PCR of the TCR CDR3, the HTBI primer set was used. TCRdb independently ran MiXCR on the multiplex PCR reads; one entry per CDR3 protein. The table shows around 350,000 distinct CDR3 sequences, with about 20% occurring only once. The sample taken for sequencing was blood. Receptor source: a woman aged 18 to 35 with Graves' hyperthyroidism.

This clonotype was seen ten or more times. DNA of the CDR3: TGTGCCAGCAAGATGCTGGGCCTGAACACTGAAGCTTTCTTT. This gives the protein CASKMLGLNTEAFF. The chain uses TRBV27 and TRBJ1-1; no firm D call. The germline V gene encodes CDR1 MNHEY and CDR2 SMNVEV (reference sequence). This CDR3 is built from 14 residues. V dropped 7 bases and J dropped 0 bases, with 12 bases sitting between them.

This clonotype was recorded many times. The chain has TRBV25-1 and TRBJ2-5; no clear D gene. The germline V gene encodes CDR1 MGHDK and CDR2 SYGVNS. This CDR3 has 12 amino acids. Trimming took off 2 bases at V and 4 bases at J, with 5 bases between the two ends. The CDR3 nucleotides read TGTGCCAGCAGTGAAAACTCAGAGACCCAGTACTTC. Protein product: CASSENSETQYF.

This clonotype was picked up a small number of times. The chain combines TRBV6-1 with TRBJ2-3; 9 bases line up with TRBD2. CDR1 MNHNS and CDR2 SASEGT come from the germline V gene. Germline trimming cut 6 bases from V and 3 bases from J; bases unmatched to any gene: 10. The CDR3 spans 16 residues. CDR3 protein: CASRVDSGGFTDTQYF. The CDR3 bases are TGTGCCAGCAGGGTTGATAGCGGGGGTTTTACAGATACGCAGTATTTT.

This clonotype was counted at least ten times. V gene TRBV15 combines with J gene TRBJ1-5, with D unresolved. Deletions cut 8 bases from V and 3 bases from J, with 14 bases between. This CDR3 has 14 residues. Germline V gene data show CDR1 as LNHNV and CDR2 as YYDKDF (reference sequence). CDR3 nucleotide sequence: TGTGCCACCGCCCCCGGCATCGACAATCAGCCCCAGCATTTT. Protein product: CATAPGIDNQPQHF. Based on the CDR3 plus reference TRBV15 and TRBJ1-5, the full variable domain is DAMVIQNPRYQVTQFGKPVTLSCSQTLNHNVMYWYQQKSSQAPKLLFHYYDKDFNNEADTPDNFQSRRPNTSFCFLDIRSPGLGDTAMYLCATAPGIDNQPQHFGDGTRLSIL.

This clonotype was counted at least ten times. This chain joins TRBV11-1 and TRBJ1-5; D unclear. With 1 base removed from V and 2 bases from J, the gap between germline ends came to 12 bases. Germline V gives CDR1 SGHAT, CDR2 FQDESV (reference sequence). The CDR3 consists of 16 residues. The CDR3 is CASSLGASRGNQPQHF. Written as DNA, the CDR3 is TGTGCCAGCAGCTTAGGGGCTTCGAGGGGCAATCAGCCCCAGCATTTT.

The sample holds many counts of this clonotype. This chain uses TRBV20-1 with TRBJ2-5; TRBD2 agrees at 12 bases. There are 15 residues in the CDR3. The V segment lost 4 bases and the J segment 5 bases; nucleotides outside the gene matches: 8. Germline V gene lookup returns CDR1 DFQATT and CDR2 SNEGSKA (reference sequence). The CDR3 sequence is CSATWTSGAGETQYF. The DNA for the CDR3 is TGCAGTGCTACCTGGACTAGCGGGGCCGGGGAGACCCAGTACTTC.

The chain carries TRBV6-2 or TRBV6-3 and TRBJ2-2; D possibly corresponds to TRBD1 (5 bases). Germline CDR1 MNHEY, CDR2 SVGEGT. Deletions cut 2 bases from V and 3 bases from J, with 13 bases between. The CDR3 is 16 residues long. CDR3 nucleotide sequence: TGTGCCAGCAGTTACCCACACAGGATTTACACCGGGGAGCTGTTTTTT. Translating it yields CASSYPHRIYTGELFF.

This clonotype was recorded many times. The rearrangement links TRBV14 to TRBJ1-2, with D perhaps matching TRBD1 (5 bases). The length of the CDR3 is 13 residues. Deletions cut 3 bases from V and 3 bases from J, with 8 bases between. Germline CDR1 is SGHDN and CDR2 is FVKESK. CDR3 sequence reads: CASSHGGYYGYTF. In DNA, the CDR3 is TGTGCCAGCAGCCATGGGGGGTACTATGGCTACACCTTC.

Concerning this clonotype: Relative to the germline gene, one junction end is altered; a read error may explain this. The gene calls are TRBV12-3 or TRBV12-4 and TRBJ1-2, with D perhaps TRBD1 (5 bases). This CDR3 has 15 residues. The CDR3 DNA is TGTGCCAGCAGCTTAGCAGGGACGTCGTCCTATGGCTACACCTTC. It codes for CASSLAGTSSYGYTF.

This clonotype has at least ten counts. V usage is TRBV6-1 and J usage is TRBJ1-1; 8 bases map to TRBD1. The germline V gene has CDR1 MNHNS and CDR2 SASEGT. The junction had 9 bases not matched to a gene; V was cut back by 2 bases and J by 10 bases. The CDR3 is 14 amino acids. The CDR3 loop reads CASSEPGQEGSAFF. The DNA of the CDR3 is TGTGCCAGCAGTGAACCGGGACAGGAGGGGTCAGCTTTCTTT.

This clonotype was seen repeatedly, ten times or more. The genes are TRBV29-1 and TRBJ1-5; D perhaps matches TRBD1 (6 bases). The CDR3 is made up of 13 amino acids. V was trimmed by 6 bases and J by 3 bases, leaving 12 bases between them. Germline assignment: CDR1 SQVTM and CDR2 ANQGSEA. In DNA, the CDR3 is TGCAGCGTGGGTACAGGGTACAATCAGCCCCAGCATTTT. It codes for CSVGTGYNQPQHF.